The rows below give T cell receptor beta chains drawn from one sample of a study of human CD8 memory T cell subsets. With the 5' RACE reads reprocessed, TCRdb shows one record per CDR3 protein and no DNA. The sample table includes 9,500 to 11,000 distinct CDR3 sequences. The sample was CD8+ T cells from PBMCs. These receptors were collected from a human donor in good health. Each CDR3 is given with its conserved first and last residue. Size values are once, few and many counts, or a class for expanded clones, and some rows have none.

16,TRBJ2-1,.,TRBV7-8,CASSPSGQGLLNEQFF
14,TRBJ2-7,.,TRBV7-6,CASSLRTPTYEQYF
14,TRBJ2-5,.,TRBV6-1,CASSEFPSHETQYF
13,TRBJ2-1,.,TRBV5-1,CASSPAGGPGQFF
13,TRBJ2-7,.,TRBV20-1,CSARDPYTYEQYF
15,TRBJ2-3,.,TRBV2,CASRGDARSTDTQYF
16,TRBJ2-3,.,TRBV19,CASSDERTDPLRTQYF
12,TRBJ2-7,.,TRBV7-9,CASSPSSQEQYF
15,TRBJ2-1,.,TRBV5-1,CASSTGTSGGYEQFF
16,TRBJ2-3,.,TRBV27,CASSLVQTFSPDTQYF
15,TRBJ1-2,medium-sized,TRBV28,CASSFPLTVHYGYTF
13,TRBJ2-7,.,TRBV4-1,CASSQDGLYEQYF
17,TRBJ2-3,.,TRBV2,CASGAKLRGSSTDTQYF
11,TRBJ2-5,.,TRBV7-9,CASRASGAQYF
14,TRBJ2-7,.,TRBV5-1,CASSLGSSNYEQYF
13,TRBJ2-1,.,TRBV12-3/TRBV12-4,CASGQGAYNEQFF
16,TRBJ2-4,.,TRBV21-1,CASSRGGGTGTSIQYF
12,TRBJ2-3,.,TRBV29-1,CSVASGTDTQYF
14,TRBJ1-6,.,TRBV21-1,CASSKGADNSPLHF
17,TRBJ2-1,.,TRBV2,CASTGFVDGSSYNEQFF
11,TRBJ2-7,.,TRBV25-1,CATGQGYEQYF
15,TRBJ1-6,medium-sized,TRBV20-1,CSARGRTEFNSPLHF
14,TRBJ2-7,.,TRBV6-5,CASTSGQGADEQYF
13,TRBJ2-2,.,TRBV5-1,CASSLVGTGELFF
15,TRBJ2-5,.,TRBV2,CASTPRDSWQETQYF
14,TRBJ1-1,.,TRBV11-2,CASSAGGAKTEAFF
14,TRBJ1-1,.,TRBV28,CASSPSRRGTEAFF
15,TRBJ2-1,.,TRBV28,CASSPDRGIHNEQFF
16,TRBJ2-5,medium-sized,TRBV7-9,CASSFSRTGFWETQYF
17,TRBJ2-7,.,TRBV21-1,CASSGLAGDPTHYEQYF
14,TRBJ1-1,medium-sized,TRBV5-1,CASSWLSGDTEAFF
15,TRBJ1-1,.,TRBV25-1,CASREGQMSNTEAFF
16,TRBJ2-5,.,TRBV3-1,CASSQEYGNLQETQYF
15,TRBJ2-5,.,TRBV11-2,CASSLIRGSGETQYF
14,TRBJ2-3,.,TRBV6-6,CASSLSGSGDTQYF
15,TRBJ2-1,medium-sized,TRBV29-1,CSVEATGGYGNEQFF
14,TRBJ2-5,.,TRBV13,CASSLQQGLETQYF
16,TRBJ1-2,.,TRBV14,CASSQERGSGNVGYTF
14,TRBJ2-7,.,TRBV11-2,CASSLASASYEQYF
15,TRBJ2-1,.,TRBV7-3,CASSHGLAGNNEQFF
12,TRBJ2-7,.,TRBV27,CASSKGGDEQYF
14,TRBJ1-3,.,TRBV30,CAWSQGEHQDTIYF
14,TRBJ2-1,.,TRBV7-9,CASSFGQTTNEQFF
16,TRBJ2-1,medium-sized,TRBV7-9,CASSPRRDNHYNEQFF
17,TRBJ2-2,.,TRBV9,CASSVEATSGLTGELFF
16,TRBJ2-2,.,TRBV7-8,CASSLGLLGATGELFF
14,TRBJ1-1,.,TRBV29-1,CSVEGGGNAAEAFF
14,TRBJ2-1,.,TRBV28,CASSLAGGLDEQFF
16,TRBJ2-3,.,TRBV7-2,CASSPLISPYTDTQYF
11,TRBJ2-2,.,TRBV27,CASSLAGELFF
16,TRBJ2-3,.,TRBV9,CASGHGEETSTDTQYF
14,TRBJ2-7,.,TRBV5-1,CASSLRDGFYEQYF
14,TRBJ2-5,.,TRBV5-1,CASSPRQGQETQYF
15,TRBJ2-1,.,TRBV7-9,CASRLAEEPYNEQFF
16,TRBJ2-1,.,TRBV7-3,CASSSKGLAADTEQFF
15,TRBJ1-1,medium-sized,TRBV7-9,CASSLETTGRTEAFF
16,TRBJ2-2,.,TRBV7-3,CASSLLQREATGELFF
17,TRBJ2-1,.,TRBV7-8,CASSPRRGTSGDNEQFF
15,TRBJ2-5,.,TRBV7-6,CASSEAPGQQETQYF